This T cell receptor beta chain was profiled in a study of regulatory T cells in long-lasting Graves disease (TCRdb year 2021). About the study as a whole: Patients with newly diagnosed Graves' disease had been on antithyroid drugs for under 3 months. Patients with persistent Graves' disease were compared with patients with newly diagnosed Graves' disease using TCR sequencing and RNA sequencing of peripheral blood. The study was conducted in China and was registered as a clinical trial. A total of roughly 35 samples were covered by TCR sequencing, comprising approximately 13 persistent and around 20 newly diagnosed Graves' disease patients. Overall study results and their limits: The small sample size was acknowledged by the authors as a limitation that may reduce accuracy. Because the primary lesion, thyroid tissue, could not be accessed, the study looked at peripheral blood alone. More public clonotypes were shared among persistent patients (about 2,800) than among newly diagnosed patients (966). Compared with newly diagnosed patients, patients with persistent Graves' disease had lower TCR Shannon entropy and fewer highly expanded clones, which suggests clonal expansion. TRBV28, TRBJ1-2 and TRBJ2-5 were preferentially used in persistent disease, while TRBV20-1 and TRBJ2-1 were favored in newly diagnosed disease. Sequencing and analysis were limited to the TCR beta chain.

Receptor libraries were prepared by multiplex PCR. Sequencing used an Illumina HiSeq 4000. CDR3 regions were amplified by Arm-PCR with iRepertoire HTBI primers to construct TCR beta libraries. Before sequencing, the PCR products went through gel purification. On the authors' methods: Gene usage analysis of CDR3 amino acid clonotypes relied on the roughly 67 TRBV and 14 TRBJ segments identified across samples. Filtered high-quality paired reads were merged into contigs using COPE and FqMerger. BLAST was used to align contigs to IMGT TRBV, TRBD and TRBJ reference genes, with CDR3 defined following IMGT. Highly expanded clones were defined as clonotypes with a frequency above 0.1%. Shannon entropy served as the measure of repertoire diversity, while the Gini coefficient captured V-J evenness. A clonotype found in more than one individual was treated as public. The public reads were quality trimmed at Q25 with fastp and then assembled into clones with MiXCR by TCRdb, keeping productive beta chains. Identical CDR3 proteins give one entry, which carries the most common genes and DNA. The V and J calls were determined by TCRdb, not by the authors. This sample lists fewer than 350,000 distinct CDR3 sequences; over 15% were detected once. About 40% of the sample goes to the ten largest clones.

CDR1 and CDR2, looked up from the germline V gene (reference sequence), are SGHNT and YYREEE. Counted from cysteine to phenylalanine, this CDR3 has 16 amino acids. The only DNA kept is the CDR3, 48 bases in frame from the first base. V is trimmed back by 0 bases and J by 6 bases, and the junction contains 6 bases that no gene match accounts for. What this sample's time point label stands for: newly diagnosed GD, antithyroid drugs for less than 3 months. For both TCR sequencing and RNA sequencing, RNA was extracted from PBMCs in TRIzol. The diagnosis of Graves' disease was made according to American Thyroid Association guidelines. The patients came from an endocrinology department in Xi'an, China. Each patient gave 7.5 to 10 milliliters of peripheral blood, collected in an EDTA anticoagulant tube. PBMCs were isolated by Ficoll Paque Plus density gradient separation without further T cell sorting. An Agilent 2100 Bioanalyzer and agarose gel were used to check RNA quality, and a NanoDrop 2000 was used to measure RNA concentration.

This clonotype was counted many times. Which antigen it targets is not known. Base quality data are lacking; no much larger clone is found one base away. The chain links TRBV5-4 with TRBJ2-1; 10 bases in between match TRBD1. The receptor's source is a female donor with Graves disease. The sample consisted of peripheral blood mononuclear cells (PBMCs), taken at new diagnosis, from a patient treated with antithyroid drugs. The CDR3 amino acid sequence is: CASSLGGTGARNEQFF. DNA sequence: TGTGCCAGCAGCTTGGGAGGGACAGGGGCCCGCAATGAGCAGTTCTTC.